Sequencing of this T cell receptor (beta chain) was carried out in a study of blood T cell repertoires in COVID-19. The wider study: Samples came from the United States, Italy and Spain, spanning acute and convalescent COVID-19.

Libraries were prepared by immunoSEQ multiplex PCR; TCRdb keeps only in-frame clonotypes and omits some of them. Counted here are about 150,000 clones, 80% to 90% occurring once; the ten biggest clones make up around an eighth. Seattle patient enrollment occurred during active infection, with longitudinal follow-up thereafter. Per germline, CDR1 SEHNR and CDR2 FQNEAQ (reference sequence). Trimming pared 1 base from V and 0 bases from J, leaving 12 bases between. The CDR3 covers 17 residues. The sequence was collected from a man aged 18 to 29 with COVID-19, enrolled during active disease. This rearrangement joins TRBV7-9 to TRBJ2-2; D possibly corresponds to TRBD2 (5 bases). The sequenced sample consisted of peripheral blood. The CDR3 reads CASSLELVWANTGELFF. The CDR3 DNA reads as TGTGCCAGCAGCTTAGAACTAGTATGGGCGAACACCGGGGAGCTGTTTTTT.